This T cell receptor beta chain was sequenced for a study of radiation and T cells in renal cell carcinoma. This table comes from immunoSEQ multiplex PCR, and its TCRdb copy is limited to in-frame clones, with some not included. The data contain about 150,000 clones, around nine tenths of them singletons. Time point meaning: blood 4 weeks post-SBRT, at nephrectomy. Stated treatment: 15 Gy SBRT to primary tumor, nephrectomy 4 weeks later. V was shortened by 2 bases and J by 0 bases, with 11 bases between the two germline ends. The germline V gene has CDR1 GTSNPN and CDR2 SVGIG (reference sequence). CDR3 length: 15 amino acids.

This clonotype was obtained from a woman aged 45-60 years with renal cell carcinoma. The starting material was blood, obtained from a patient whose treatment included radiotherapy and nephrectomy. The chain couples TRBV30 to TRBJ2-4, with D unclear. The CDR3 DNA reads TGTGCCTGGAGTCTAGGGTCAATAGCCAAAAACATTCAGTACTTC. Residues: CAWSLGSIAKNIQYF.